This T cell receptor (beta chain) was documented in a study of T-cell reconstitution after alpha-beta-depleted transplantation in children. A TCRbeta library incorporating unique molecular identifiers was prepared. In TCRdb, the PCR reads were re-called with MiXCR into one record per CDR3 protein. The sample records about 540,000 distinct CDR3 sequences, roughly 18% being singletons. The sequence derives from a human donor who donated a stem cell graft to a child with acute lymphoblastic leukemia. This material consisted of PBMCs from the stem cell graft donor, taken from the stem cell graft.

The CDR3 spells CASSVLQVGTYEQYF. In DNA form, the CDR3 reads TGTGCCAGCAGTGTTCTGCAGGTTGGTACCTACGAGCAGTACTTC. The V gene is TRBV6-1, the J gene TRBJ2-7; D call uncertain. The V end lost 4 bases, the J end lost 2 bases, and 15 bases lay between the germline ends. The CDR3 spans 15 residues. Per germline, CDR1 MNHNS and CDR2 SASEGT.